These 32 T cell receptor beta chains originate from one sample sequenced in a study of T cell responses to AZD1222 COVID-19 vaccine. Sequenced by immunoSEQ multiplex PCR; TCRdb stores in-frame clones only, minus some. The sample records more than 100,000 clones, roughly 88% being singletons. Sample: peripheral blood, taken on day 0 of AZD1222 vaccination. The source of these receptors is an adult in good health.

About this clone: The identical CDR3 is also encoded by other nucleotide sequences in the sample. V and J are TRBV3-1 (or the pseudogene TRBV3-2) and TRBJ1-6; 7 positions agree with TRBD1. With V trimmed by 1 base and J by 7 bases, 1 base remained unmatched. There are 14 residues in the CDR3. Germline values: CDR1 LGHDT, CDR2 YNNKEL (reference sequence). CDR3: CASSQGQGNSPLHF. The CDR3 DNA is TGTGCCAGCAGCCAAGGACAGGGAAATTCACCCCTCCACTTT.

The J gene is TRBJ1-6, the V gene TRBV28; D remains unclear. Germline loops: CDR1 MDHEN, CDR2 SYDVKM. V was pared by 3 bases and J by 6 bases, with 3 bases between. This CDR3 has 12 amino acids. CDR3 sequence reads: CASSFRNSPLHF. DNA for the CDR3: TGTGCCAGCAGTTTCCGTAATTCACCCCTCCACTTT.

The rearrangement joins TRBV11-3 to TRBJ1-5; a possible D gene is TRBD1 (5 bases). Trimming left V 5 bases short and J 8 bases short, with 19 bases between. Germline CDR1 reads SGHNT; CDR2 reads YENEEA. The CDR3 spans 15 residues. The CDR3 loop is CASSRGAATREPQHF. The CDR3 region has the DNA TGTGCCAGCAGCCGAGGGGCAGCAACCCGGGAGCCCCAGCATTTT.

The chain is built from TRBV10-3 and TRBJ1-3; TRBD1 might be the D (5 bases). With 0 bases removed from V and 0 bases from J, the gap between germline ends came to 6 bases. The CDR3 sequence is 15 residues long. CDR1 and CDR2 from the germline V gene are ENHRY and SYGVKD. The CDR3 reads CAISESGDSGNTIYF. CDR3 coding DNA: TGTGCCATCAGTGAGTCGGGGGACTCTGGAAACACCATATATTTT.

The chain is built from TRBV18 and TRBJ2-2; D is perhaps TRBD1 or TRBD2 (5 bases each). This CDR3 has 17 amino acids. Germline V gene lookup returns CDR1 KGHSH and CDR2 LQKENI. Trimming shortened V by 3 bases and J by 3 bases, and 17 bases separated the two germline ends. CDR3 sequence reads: CASSPRPGTGDTGELFF. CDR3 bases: TGTGCCAGCTCACCGCGGCCCGGGACCGGCGACACCGGGGAGCTGTTTTTT.

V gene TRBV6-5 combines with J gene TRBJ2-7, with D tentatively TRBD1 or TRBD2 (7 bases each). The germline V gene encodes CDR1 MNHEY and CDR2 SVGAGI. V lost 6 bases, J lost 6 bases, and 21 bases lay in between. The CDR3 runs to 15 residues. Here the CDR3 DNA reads TGTGCCAGCAGCCATGGACCGCAGGGGGGGAGCGAGCAGTACTTC. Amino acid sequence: CASSHGPQGGSEQYF.

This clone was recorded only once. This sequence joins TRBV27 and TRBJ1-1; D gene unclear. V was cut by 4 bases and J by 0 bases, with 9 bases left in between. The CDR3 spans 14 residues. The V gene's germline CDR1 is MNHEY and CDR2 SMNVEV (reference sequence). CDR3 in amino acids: CASSSYGVNTEAFF. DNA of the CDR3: TGTGCCAGCAGTTCCTATGGTGTGAACACTGAAGCTTTCTTT.

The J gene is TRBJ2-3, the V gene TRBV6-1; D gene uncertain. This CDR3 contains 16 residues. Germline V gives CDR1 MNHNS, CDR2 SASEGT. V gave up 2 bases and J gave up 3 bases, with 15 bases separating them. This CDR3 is CASSERPWAATDTQYF. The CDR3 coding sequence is TGTGCCAGCAGTGAACGGCCCTGGGCTGCGACAGATACGCAGTATTTT.

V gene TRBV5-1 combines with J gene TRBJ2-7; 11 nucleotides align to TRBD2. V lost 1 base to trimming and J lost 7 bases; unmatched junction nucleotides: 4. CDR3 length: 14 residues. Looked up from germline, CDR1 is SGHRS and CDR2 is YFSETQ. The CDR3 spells CASSLTSGGGEQYF. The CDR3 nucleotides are TGCGCCAGCAGCTTGACTAGCGGGGGTGGAGAGCAGTACTTC.

CDR3 residues: CASSPPPITSTDTQYF. CDR3 in DNA: TGTGCCAGCAGCCCACCACCCATAACTAGCACAGATACGCAGTATTTT. This sequence joins TRBV28 and TRBJ2-3; no clear D gene. The CDR3 length is 16 residues. Germline-derived CDR1 and CDR2 are MDHEN and SYDVKM. The V and J ends lost 6 bases and 0 bases respectively, with 16 bases between them.

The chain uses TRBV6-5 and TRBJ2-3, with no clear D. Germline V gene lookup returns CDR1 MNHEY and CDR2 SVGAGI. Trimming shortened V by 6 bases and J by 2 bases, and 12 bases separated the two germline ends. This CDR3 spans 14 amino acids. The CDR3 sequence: CASSRTVNTDTQYF. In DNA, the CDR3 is TGTGCCAGCAGCCGGACGGTTAACACAGATACGCAGTATTTT.

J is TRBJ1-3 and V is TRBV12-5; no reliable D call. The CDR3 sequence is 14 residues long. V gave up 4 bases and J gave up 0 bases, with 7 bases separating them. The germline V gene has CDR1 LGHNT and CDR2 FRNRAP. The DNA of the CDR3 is TGTGCTAGTGGTTCTGACTTCTCTGGAAACACCATATATTTT. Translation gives CASGSDFSGNTIYF.

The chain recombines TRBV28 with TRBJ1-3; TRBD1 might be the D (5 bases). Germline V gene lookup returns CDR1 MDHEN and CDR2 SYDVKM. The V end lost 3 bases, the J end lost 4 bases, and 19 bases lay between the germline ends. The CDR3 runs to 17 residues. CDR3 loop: CASSFGTSRGGGNTIYF. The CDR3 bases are TGTGCCAGCAGTTTTGGGACCAGTCGGGGTGGCGGAAACACCATATATTTT.

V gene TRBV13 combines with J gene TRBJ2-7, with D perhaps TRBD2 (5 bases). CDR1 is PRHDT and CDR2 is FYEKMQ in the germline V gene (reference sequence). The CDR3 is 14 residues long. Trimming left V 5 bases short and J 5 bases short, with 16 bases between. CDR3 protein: CASSPPAGSHEQYF. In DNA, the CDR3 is TGTGCCAGCAGCCCCCCTGCGGGTTCTCACGAGCAGTACTTC.

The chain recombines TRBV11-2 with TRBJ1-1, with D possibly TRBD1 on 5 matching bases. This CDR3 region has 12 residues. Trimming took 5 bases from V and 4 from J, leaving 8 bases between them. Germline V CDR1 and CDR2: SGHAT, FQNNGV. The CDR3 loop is CASSNRITEAFF. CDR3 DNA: TGTGCCAGCAGCAACAGGATCACTGAAGCTTTCTTT.

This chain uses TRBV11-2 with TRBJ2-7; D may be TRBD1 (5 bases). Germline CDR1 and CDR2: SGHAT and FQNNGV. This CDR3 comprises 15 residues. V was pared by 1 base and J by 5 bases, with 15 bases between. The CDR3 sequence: CASSLGQDSGHEQYF. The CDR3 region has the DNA TGTGCCAGCAGCTTAGGGCAAGACAGTGGCCACGAGCAGTACTTC.

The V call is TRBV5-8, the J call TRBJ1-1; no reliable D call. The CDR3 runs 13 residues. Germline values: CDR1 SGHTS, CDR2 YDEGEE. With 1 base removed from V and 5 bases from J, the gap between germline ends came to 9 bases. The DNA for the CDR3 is TGTGCCAGCAGCTTGTCCAAATATACTGAAGCTTTCTTT. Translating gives CASSLSKYTEAFF.

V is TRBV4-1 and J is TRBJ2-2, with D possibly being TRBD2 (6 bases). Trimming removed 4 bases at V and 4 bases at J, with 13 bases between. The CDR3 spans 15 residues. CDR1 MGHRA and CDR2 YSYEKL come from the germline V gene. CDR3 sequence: CASSLWRDLTGELFF. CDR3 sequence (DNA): TGCGCCAGCAGCCTGTGGAGGGACCTCACCGGGGAGCTGTTTTTT.

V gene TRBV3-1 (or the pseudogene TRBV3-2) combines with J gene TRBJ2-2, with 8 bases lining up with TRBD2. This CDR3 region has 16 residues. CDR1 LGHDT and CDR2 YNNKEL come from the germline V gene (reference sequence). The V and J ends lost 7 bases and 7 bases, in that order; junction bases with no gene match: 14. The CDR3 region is CASTFLIAGPVGELFF. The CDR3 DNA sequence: TGTGCCAGCACCTTCCTGATAGCGGGGCCGGTCGGGGAGCTGTTTTTT.

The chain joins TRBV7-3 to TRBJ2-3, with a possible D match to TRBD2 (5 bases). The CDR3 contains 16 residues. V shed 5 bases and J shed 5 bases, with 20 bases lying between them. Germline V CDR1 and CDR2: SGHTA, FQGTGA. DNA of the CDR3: TGTGCCAGCAGCCTCCGTAGCTGGGGAGAAGGAGATACGCAGTATTTT. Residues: CASSLRSWGEGDTQYF.

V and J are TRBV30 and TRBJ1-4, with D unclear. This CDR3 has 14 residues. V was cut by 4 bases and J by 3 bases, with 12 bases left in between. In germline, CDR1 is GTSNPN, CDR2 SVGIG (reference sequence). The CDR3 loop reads CAWIFSGANEKLFF. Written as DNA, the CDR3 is TGTGCCTGGATCTTTTCCGGGGCTAATGAAAAACTGTTTTTT.

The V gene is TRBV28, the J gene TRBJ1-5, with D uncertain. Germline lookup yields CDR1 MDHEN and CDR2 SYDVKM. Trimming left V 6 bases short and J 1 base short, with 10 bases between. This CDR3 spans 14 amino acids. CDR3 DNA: TGTGCCAGCAGCCCCATGGGGAGCAATCAGCCCCAGCATTTT. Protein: CASSPMGSNQPQHF.

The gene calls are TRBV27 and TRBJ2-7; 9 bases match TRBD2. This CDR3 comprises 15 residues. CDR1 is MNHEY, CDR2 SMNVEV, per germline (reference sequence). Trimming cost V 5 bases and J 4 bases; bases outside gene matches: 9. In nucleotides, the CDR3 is TGTGCCAGCAGTGCCCGGGGTAGCGGGGGTTACGAGCAGTACTTC. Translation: CASSARGSGGYEQYF.

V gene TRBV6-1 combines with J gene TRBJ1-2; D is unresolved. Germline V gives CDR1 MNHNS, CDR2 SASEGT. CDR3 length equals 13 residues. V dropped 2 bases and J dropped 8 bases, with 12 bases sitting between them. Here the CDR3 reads CASSEFGSGGYTF. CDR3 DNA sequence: TGTGCCAGCAGTGAATTTGGAAGTGGGGGCTACACCTTC.

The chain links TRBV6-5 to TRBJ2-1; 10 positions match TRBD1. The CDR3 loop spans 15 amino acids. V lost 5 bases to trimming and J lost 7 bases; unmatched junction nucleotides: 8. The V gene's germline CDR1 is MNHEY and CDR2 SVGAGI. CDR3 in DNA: TGTGCCAGCAGTACCGACAGGGGGCCTGGTAATGAGCAGTTCTTC. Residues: CASSTDRGPGNEQFF.

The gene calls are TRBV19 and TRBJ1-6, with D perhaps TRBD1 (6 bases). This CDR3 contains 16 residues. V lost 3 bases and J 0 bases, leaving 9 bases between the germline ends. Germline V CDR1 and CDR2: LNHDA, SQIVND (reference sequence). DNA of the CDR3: TGTGCCAGTAGTATTACAGGGACCTCCTATAATTCACCCCTCCACTTT. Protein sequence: CASSITGTSYNSPLHF.

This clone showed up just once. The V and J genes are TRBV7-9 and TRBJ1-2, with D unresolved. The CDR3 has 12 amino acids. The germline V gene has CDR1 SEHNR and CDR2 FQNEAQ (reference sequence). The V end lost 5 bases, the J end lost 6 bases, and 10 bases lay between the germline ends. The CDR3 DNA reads TGTGCCAGCAGCCCCCAACGGCATGGCTACACCTTC. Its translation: CASSPQRHGYTF.

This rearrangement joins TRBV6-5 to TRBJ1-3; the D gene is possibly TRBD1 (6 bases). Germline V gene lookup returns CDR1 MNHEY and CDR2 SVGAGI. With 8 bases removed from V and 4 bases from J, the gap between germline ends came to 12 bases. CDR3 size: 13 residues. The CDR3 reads CASFWGPGNTIYF. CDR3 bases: TGTGCCAGCTTTTGGGGGCCGGGAAACACCATATATTTT.

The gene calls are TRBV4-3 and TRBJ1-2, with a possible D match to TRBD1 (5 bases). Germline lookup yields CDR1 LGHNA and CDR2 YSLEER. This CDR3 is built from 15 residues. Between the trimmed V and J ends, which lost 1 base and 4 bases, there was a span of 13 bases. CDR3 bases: TGCGCCAGCAGCCAAGGGCAGGGTTGGCGCTATGGCTACACCTTC. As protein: CASSQGQGWRYGYTF.

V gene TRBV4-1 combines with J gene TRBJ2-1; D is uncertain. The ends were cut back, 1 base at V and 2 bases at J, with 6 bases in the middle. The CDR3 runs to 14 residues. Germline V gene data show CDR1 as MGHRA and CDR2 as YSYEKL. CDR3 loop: CASSQAPTYNEQFF. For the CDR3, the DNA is TGCGCCAGCAGCCAAGCTCCGACCTACAATGAGCAGTTCTTC.

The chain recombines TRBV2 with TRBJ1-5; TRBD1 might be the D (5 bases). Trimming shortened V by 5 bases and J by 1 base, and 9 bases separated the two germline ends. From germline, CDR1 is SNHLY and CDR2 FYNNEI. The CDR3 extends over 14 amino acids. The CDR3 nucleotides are TGTGCCAGCAGTTCGGGACGGAGCAATCAGCCCCAGCATTTT. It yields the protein CASSSGRSNQPQHF.

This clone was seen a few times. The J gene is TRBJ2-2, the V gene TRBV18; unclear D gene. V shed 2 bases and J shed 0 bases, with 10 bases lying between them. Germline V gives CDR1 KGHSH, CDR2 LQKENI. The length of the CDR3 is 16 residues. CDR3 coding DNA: TGTGCCAGCTCACCAAGGCCGGCCGCGAACACCGGGGAGCTGTTTTTT. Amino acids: CASSPRPAANTGELFF.